These 29 T cell receptor beta chains came from one sample sequenced in a study of blood T cell repertoires in COVID-19. TCRdb's copy holds only in-frame clones and misses some; the assay was immunoSEQ multiplex PCR. This table holds about 180,000 clones, 80% to 90% found once. The sequencing input was peripheral blood. The receptors derive from a woman aged 45-59 years with acute or convalescent COVID-19.

J is TRBJ1-1 and V is TRBV4-3, with unresolved D. This CDR3 spans 15 amino acids. CDR1 LGHNA and CDR2 YSLEER come from the germline V gene. The V end lost 0 bases, the J end lost 0 bases, and 8 bases lay between the germline ends. DNA of the CDR3: TGCGCCAGCAGCCAAGATAATAGTGTGAACACTGAAGCTTTCTTT. Translating gives CASSQDNSVNTEAFF.

The J gene is TRBJ1-2, the V gene TRBV19; D perhaps matches TRBD1 (6 bases). V was clipped by 6 bases and J by 4 bases, with 27 bases between them. The CDR3 is 18 amino acids. Germline lookup yields CDR1 LNHDA and CDR2 SQIVND (reference sequence). CDR3 bases: TGTGCCAGTAGCGATACATCGGGGGGCCCCACACGGCGCTATGGCTACACCTTC. Amino acid sequence: CASSDTSGGPTRRYGYTF. The full variable domain, its missing parts supplied by reference TRBV19 and TRBJ1-2, is DGGITQSPKYLFRKEGQNVTLSCEQNLNHDAMYWYRQDPGQGLRLIYYSQIVNDFQKGDIAEGYSVSREKKESFPLTVTSAQKNPTAFYLCASSDTSGGPTRRYGYTFGSGTRLTVV.

The sample holds many counts of this clone. The rearrangement joins TRBV5-5 to TRBJ1-5; D perhaps matches TRBD1 (6 bases). Germline assignment: CDR1 SGHKS and CDR2 YYEKEE (reference sequence). The CDR3 runs to 16 residues. V was trimmed by 1 base and J by 4 bases, leaving 15 bases between them. For the CDR3, the DNA is TGTGCCAGCAGCTTGCGGCCCCCGGGACAAAATCAGCCCCAGCATTTT. This sequence encodes CASSLRPPGQNQPQHF.

The chain combines TRBV9 with TRBJ2-3; 8 nucleotides line up with TRBD2. V lost 0 bases to trimming and J lost 1 base; unmatched junction nucleotides: 4. This CDR3 comprises 16 residues. From germline, CDR1 is SGDLS and CDR2 YYNGEE. CDR3 loop: CASSVAGRGGTDTQYF. The CDR3 bases are TGTGCCAGCAGCGTAGCAGGGCGGGGGGGCACAGATACGCAGTATTTT.

This sequence joins TRBV5-6 and TRBJ2-7; weak D call: TRBD2 (6 bases). The CDR3 extends over 16 amino acids. V was pared by 3 bases and J by 1 base, with 17 bases between. Germline assignment: CDR1 SGHDT and CDR2 YYEEEE. Written as DNA, the CDR3 is TGTGCCAGCAGCTCGGGACTCCTGGCCTCTTCCTACGAGCAGTACTTC. Residues: CASSSGLLASSYEQYF.

This chain connects TRBV18 to TRBJ2-3; 8 positions match TRBD2. Germline CDR1 and CDR2: KGHSH and LQKENI. The CDR3 extends over 15 amino acids. Trimming at V came to 6 bases and at J to 1 base, leaving 6 bases not matched to a gene. The CDR3 sequence is CASSLPGGGTDTQYF. The CDR3 nucleotides read TGTGCCAGCTCCCTCCCGGGGGGGGGCACAGATACGCAGTATTTT.

The V gene is TRBV3-1 (or the pseudogene TRBV3-2), the J gene TRBJ1-2, with D possibly TRBD1 on 6 matching bases. The CDR3 has 14 amino acids. From germline, CDR1 is LGHDT and CDR2 YNNKEL (reference sequence). V lost 0 bases to trimming and J lost 6 bases, with 11 bases between them. The CDR3, as DNA: TGTGCCAGCAGCCAAGACAGGGGACTAGATGGCTACACCTTC. Its protein is CASSQDRGLDGYTF.

The chain carries TRBV24-1 and TRBJ2-3, with D possibly being TRBD1 (6 bases). Germline CDR1 reads KGHDR; CDR2 reads SFDVKD. CDR3 size: 14 residues. Trimming took off 2 bases at V and 11 bases at J, with 16 bases between the two ends. The CDR3 reads CATSDSRARGGQYF. The CDR3 DNA reads TGTGCCACCAGTGATTCGAGGGCTAGAGGGGGGCAGTATTTT.

The V call is TRBV7-2, the J call TRBJ2-1, with D possibly matching TRBD1 (5 bases). This CDR3 is 15 amino acids long. Germline V gives CDR1 SGHTA, CDR2 FQGNSA. V was trimmed by 1 base and J by 4 bases, leaving 11 bases between them. The CDR3, as DNA: TGTGCCAGCAGCTTAGAGGGCAGGGAATACAATGAGCAGTTCTTC. It yields the protein CASSLEGREYNEQFF.

Worth noting for this clone: Other DNA variants within this sample encode the same CDR3. This sequence joins TRBV7-2 and TRBJ1-5, with TRBD1 identical over 7 bases. The CDR3 spans 13 residues. Germline CDR1 reads SGHTA; CDR2 reads FQGNSA. J lost 4 bases, V lost 4 bases, and 1 base had no gene match. This CDR3 reads CASSSQGNQPQHF. Written as DNA, the CDR3 is TGTGCCAGCAGCTCACAGGGGAATCAGCCCCAGCATTTT.

V and J are TRBV30 and TRBJ1-6; TRBD1 is a possible D gene (5 bases). The germline V gene encodes CDR1 GTSNPN and CDR2 SVGIG (reference sequence). Deletions cut 0 bases from V and 10 bases from J, with 13 bases between. This CDR3 is built from 14 residues. The CDR3 is CAWSVQGFGSPLHF. DNA for the CDR3: TGTGCCTGGAGTGTGCAGGGATTTGGCTCACCCCTCCACTTT. Filled out from reference TRBV30 and TRBJ1-6, the complete variable domain reads SQTIHQWPATLVQPVGSPLSLECTVEGTSNPNLYWYRQAAGRGLQLLFYSVGIGQISSEVPQNLSASRPQDRQFILSSKKLLLSDSGFYLCAWSVQGFGSPLHFGNGTRLTVT.

The chain joins TRBV5-1 to TRBJ2-3; D may be TRBD1 (6 bases). CDR3 size: 14 residues. In germline, CDR1 is SGHRS, CDR2 YFSETQ. Trimming left V 3 bases short and J 1 base short, with 9 bases between. The CDR3 sequence is CASSWRTGTDTQYF. The CDR3 DNA is TGCGCCAGCAGCTGGCGGACAGGCACAGATACGCAGTATTTT.

This clone has only one observation. The V call is TRBV5-8, the J call TRBJ1-1; no definite D call. The CDR3 is 11 amino acids. V was shortened by 4 bases and J by 7 bases, with 8 bases between the two germline ends. The germline V gene encodes CDR1 SGHTS and CDR2 YDEGEE. The CDR3 sequence is CASSLRVEAFF. CDR3 sequence (DNA): TGTGCCAGCAGCCTCCGGGTTGAAGCTTTCTTT.

This chain connects TRBV5-4 to TRBJ1-4, with a possible D match to TRBD1 (5 bases). The CDR3 totals 15 residues. Germline values: CDR1 SGHNT, CDR2 YYREEE (reference sequence). V was trimmed by 2 bases and J by 0 bases, leaving 8 bases between them. CDR3 DNA: TGTGCCAGCAGCTTCGGGGGAGCAACTAATGAAAAACTGTTTTTT. Residues: CASSFGGATNEKLFF.

The genes are TRBV6-6 and TRBJ2-1; the D gene is possibly TRBD2 (6 bases). With 5 bases removed from V and 6 bases from J, the gap between germline ends came to 17 bases. Germline CDR1 MNHNY, CDR2 SVGAGI (reference sequence). The CDR3 sequence is 15 residues long. Here the CDR3 DNA reads TGTGCCAGCAGTGGACTGGGAGCGGGCCTCAATGAGCAGTTCTTC. It codes for CASSGLGAGLNEQFF.

The V call is TRBV10-3, the J call TRBJ1-1; D unresolved. Germline CDR1 and CDR2: ENHRY and SYGVKD. The V end lost 4 bases, the J end lost 3 bases, and 9 bases lay between the germline ends. This CDR3 comprises 13 residues. CDR3 region: CAISGQAHTEAFF. For the CDR3, the DNA is TGTGCCATCAGTGGCCAGGCGCACACTGAAGCTTTCTTT.

Only a few counts were recorded for this clone. The chain combines TRBV10-3 with TRBJ1-1; D is possibly TRBD1 (5 bases). V was cut by 8 bases and J by 1 base, with 17 bases left in between. In germline, CDR1 is ENHRY, CDR2 SYGVKD. This CDR3 spans 15 amino acids. As DNA, the CDR3 is TGTGCCATCGCGTCTGGAGACAGATGGAACACTGAAGCTTTCTTT. Protein: CAIASGDRWNTEAFF.

This clone was detected a few times. The chain recombines TRBV6-5 with TRBJ1-4; maybe TRBD1 (5 bases). V lost 5 bases and J lost 6, with 16 bases in between. The CDR3 runs 15 residues. In germline, CDR1 is MNHEY, CDR2 SVGAGI. CDR3 residues: CASSLRFRADEKLFF. For the CDR3, the DNA is TGTGCCAGCAGTCTCCGGTTCAGGGCAGATGAAAAACTGTTTTTT.

The CDR3 DNA sequence: TGTGCCAGCAGCTTGGCGCGCGGGAGCGGCACAGATACGCAGTATTTT. Its protein product is CASSLARGSGTDTQYF. The chain has TRBV5-4 and TRBJ2-3; the match to TRBD2 covers 7 bases. The CDR3 sequence is 16 residues long. The ends lost 0 bases at V and 1 base at J; junction bases unmatched: 5. The germline CDR1 and CDR2 sequences are SGHNT and YYREEE (reference sequence).

To note about this clone: Germline and junction disagree at one end, which may indicate a read error. The chain links TRBV6-1 to TRBJ1-6; D gene ambiguous. Germline V gene lookup returns CDR1 MNHNS and CDR2 SASEGT. The CDR3 is 14 amino acids. CDR3 nucleotide sequence: TGTGCCAGCAGCGAAGGGTCAACAAATTCACCCCTCCACTTT. Its protein product is CASSEGSTNSPLHF.

On this clone itself: At the DNA level, this CDR3 is encoded by other sequences in the same sample as well. The chain has TRBV18 and TRBJ1-1, with TRBD1 matching over 7 bases. There are 14 residues in the CDR3. Germline V CDR1 and CDR2: KGHSH, LQKENI. J gave up 3 bases and V 3 bases, and 4 bases lay outside the gene matches. The CDR3 DNA sequence: TGTGCCAGCTCACCTCGGACAGGCGACACTGAAGCTTTCTTT. Translation: CASSPRTGDTEAFF.

The chain combines TRBV24-1 with TRBJ1-2; 9 positions match TRBD1. The CDR3 spans 17 residues. Germline-derived CDR1 and CDR2 are KGHDR and SFDVKD. Unmatched junction bases numbered 13, after V lost 2 bases and J lost 7 bases. The CDR3: CATSDSAPRDREGGYTF. In DNA, the CDR3 is TGTGCCACCAGTGATTCAGCCCCGCGGGACAGGGAGGGTGGCTACACCTTC.

The J gene is TRBJ2-1, the V gene TRBV10-1, with a possible D match to TRBD2 (6 bases). The germline V gene encodes CDR1 WNHNN and CDR2 SYGVQD (reference sequence). The CDR3 length is 14 residues. Trimming pared 8 bases from V and 9 bases from J, leaving 20 bases between. CDR3 residues: CASGEVGSFSEQFF. The CDR3 bases are TGCGCCAGCGGGGAGGTGGGTAGCTTCAGTGAGCAGTTCTTC.

V usage is TRBV5-1 and J usage is TRBJ2-3; the D gene is possibly TRBD2 (5 bases). With 0 bases removed from V and 2 bases from J, the gap between germline ends came to 16 bases. Germline V lookup: CDR1 SGHRS, CDR2 YFSETQ. The CDR3 is 17 amino acids. The CDR3 spells CASSLGSSGLNTDTQYF. CDR3 DNA sequence: TGCGCCAGCAGCTTGGGATCGAGCGGATTAAACACAGATACGCAGTATTTT.

This chain joins TRBV4-3 and TRBJ2-7; TRBD1 aligns across 9 bases. Unmatched junction bases numbered 6, after V lost 0 bases and J lost 3 bases. The CDR3 loop spans 16 amino acids. CDR1 LGHNA and CDR2 YSLEER come from the germline V gene. The CDR3 loop reads CASSQDQTGGFYEQYF. Written as DNA, the CDR3 is TGCGCCAGCAGCCAAGATCAAACAGGGGGCTTCTACGAGCAGTACTTC.

CDR3 bases: TGTGCCAGCAGCGAGAGCGGCCCAGATACGCAGTATTTT. It specifies CASSESGPDTQYF. The V and J genes are TRBV7-9 and TRBJ2-3; TRBD2 is a possible D gene (5 bases). Germline lookup yields CDR1 SEHNR and CDR2 FQNEAQ (reference sequence). CDR3 size: 13 residues. V was cut by 5 bases and J by 4 bases, with 10 bases left in between.

This rearrangement joins TRBV2 to TRBJ2-5, with TRBD2 identical over 8 bases. With V trimmed by 6 bases and J by 4 bases, 10 bases remained unmatched. The CDR3 runs 15 residues. Per the germline V gene, CDR1 is SNHLY and CDR2 is FYNNEI. The chain's CDR3 is CASSEGLGMGETQYF. DNA of the CDR3: TGTGCCAGCAGCGAGGGACTAGGAATGGGAGAGACCCAGTACTTC.

There are a few counts of this clone. This chain links TRBV13 with TRBJ2-1; tentatively, D is TRBD2 (5 bases). The germline CDR1 and CDR2 sequences are PRHDT and FYEKMQ (reference sequence). This CDR3 region has 14 residues. Trimming shortened V by 5 bases and J by 7 bases, and 15 bases separated the two germline ends. The CDR3 region has the DNA TGTGCCAGCAGCGCATACGCGGGTAGTAATGAGCAGTTCTTC. This encodes CASSAYAGSNEQFF.

The chain joins TRBV7-2 to TRBJ2-2; TRBD2 matches 8 bases. Germline loops: CDR1 SGHTA, CDR2 FQGNSA. This CDR3 region has 16 residues. V shed 5 bases and J 0 bases; nucleotides not matched to a gene: 5. CDR3: CASSQRGTSNTGELFF. The DNA of the CDR3 is TGTGCCAGCAGCCAGCGGGGGACTTCGAACACCGGGGAGCTGTTTTTT.